Below, 8 T cell receptor beta chains from the same sample are listed, as sequenced in a study of breast tumors, draining lymph nodes, adjacent tissues. TCRdb re-called the multiplex PCR reads with MiXCR, one entry per CDR3 protein. The sample holds about 140,000 distinct CDR3 sequences, about 31% seen once. Breast cancer patients provided tissue from their axillary draining lymph nodes. Sequencing was done on a sample of axillary lymph node tissue. The receptors come from a female donor with breast cancer. Some clones in this sample may be carry-over from other donors' samples.

This clonotype was picked up many times. V is TRBV5-1 and J is TRBJ2-3; D gene unclear. V was cut by 5 bases and J by 3 bases, with 13 bases left in between. CDR3 length: 14 residues. The germline V gene has CDR1 SGHRS and CDR2 YFSETQ. DNA for the CDR3: TGCGCCAGCAGGGAGCAGGCTTCGACAGATACGCAGTATTTT. This encodes CASREQASTDTQYF.

This clonotype occurred many times. This chain uses TRBV3-1 with TRBJ2-1; weak D call: TRBD1 (7 bases). Trimming left V 2 bases short and J 6 bases short, with 8 bases between. Per the germline V gene, CDR1 is LGHDT and CDR2 is YNNKEL (reference sequence). The CDR3 is made up of 13 amino acids. The CDR3 DNA sequence: TGTGCCAGCAGCCAACAGGGGGGCAATGAGCAGTTCTTC. Translated: CASSQQGGNEQFF.

This clonotype was detected only once. This sequence joins TRBV5-1 and TRBJ2-7, with 11 bases matching TRBD1. Germline CDR1 reads SGHRS; CDR2 reads YFSETQ. The CDR3 spans 14 residues. The junction had 3 bases not matched to a gene; V was cut back by 4 bases and J by 3 bases. The CDR3 nucleotides read TGCGCCAGCAGCCCCGGGACAGGGGGCTACGAGCAGTACTTC. Amino acid sequence: CASSPGTGGYEQYF. The variable domain in full, with the rest retrieved from reference TRBV5-1 and TRBJ2-7, is KAGVTQTPRYLIKTRGQQVTLSCSPISGHRSVSWYQQTPGQGLQFLFEYFSETQRNKGNFPGRFSGRQFSNSRSEMNVSTLELGDSALYLCASSPGTGGYEQYFGPGTRLTVT.

The CDR3 sequence is CASSLTGTSGGRTDTQYF. Written as DNA, the CDR3 is TGTGCCAGCAGCTTGACCGGGACTAGCGGGGGGAGAACAGATACGCAGTATTTT. J is TRBJ2-3 and V is TRBV11-2; 15 bases align to TRBD2. Germline CDR1 reads SGHAT; CDR2 reads FQNNGV. J lost 3 bases, V lost 3 bases, and 7 bases had no gene match. CDR3 length equals 18 residues. The variable domain in full, completed from reference TRBV11-2 and TRBJ2-3, reads EAGVAQSPRYKIIEKRQSVAFWCNPISGHATLYWYQQILGQGPKLLIQFQNNGVVDDSQLPKDRFSAERLKGVDSTLKIQPAKLEDSAVYLCASSLTGTSGGRTDTQYFGPGTRLTVL.

Points on this clonotype: The CDR3 carries no conserved terminal phenylalanine or tryptophan, so it likely arises from a read error. The V and J genes are TRBV7-9 and TRBJ2-1, with D possibly TRBD1 on 6 matching bases. The CDR3 length is 14 residues. Germline CDR1 reads SEHNR; CDR2 reads FQNEAQ (reference sequence). Trimming left V 2 bases short and J 5 bases short, with 10 bases between. The CDR3 reads CASSLPRDNNEQFR. CDR3 in DNA: TGTGCCAGCAGCTTACCTCGGGACAACAATGAGCAGTTCCGC.

As for this clonotype: Germline and junction disagree at one end, which may indicate a read error. V gene TRBV7-2 combines with J gene TRBJ2-5, with 13 bases that match TRBD2. Germline assignment: CDR1 SGHTA and CDR2 FQGNSA. CDR3 length equals 17 residues. CDR3 sequence reads: CASSLVLLAGGQETQYF. CDR3 in DNA: TGTGCCAGCAGCTTAGTTCTACTAGCGGGGGGGCAAGAGACCCAATACTTC.

This clonotype has a count of ten or more. The genes are TRBV5-1 and TRBJ1-3; 10 bases are a match to TRBD1. J was trimmed by 3 bases and V by 4 bases; bases with no gene match: 7. This CDR3 has 16 amino acids. Germline V lookup: CDR1 SGHRS, CDR2 YFSETQ. DNA for the CDR3: TGCGCCAGCAGCACATGGACAGGGGGAAGTGGAAACACCATATATTTT. Translation: CASSTWTGGSGNTIYF.

The chain uses TRBV28 and TRBJ1-5; D unclear. The CDR3 loop spans 12 amino acids. Trimming removed 6 bases at V and 0 bases at J, with 3 bases between. Germline CDR1 is MDHEN and CDR2 is SYDVKM. The CDR3 bases are TGTGCCAGCAGCAATAGCAATCAGCCCCAGCATTTT. Translating it yields CASSNSNQPQHF. The full variable domain, its missing parts supplied by reference TRBV28 and TRBJ1-5, is DVKVTQSSRYLVKRTGEKVFLECVQDMDHENMFWYRQDPGLGLRLIYFSYDVKMKEKGDIPEGYSVSREKKERFSLILESASTNQTSMYLCASSNSNQPQHFGDGTRLSIL.